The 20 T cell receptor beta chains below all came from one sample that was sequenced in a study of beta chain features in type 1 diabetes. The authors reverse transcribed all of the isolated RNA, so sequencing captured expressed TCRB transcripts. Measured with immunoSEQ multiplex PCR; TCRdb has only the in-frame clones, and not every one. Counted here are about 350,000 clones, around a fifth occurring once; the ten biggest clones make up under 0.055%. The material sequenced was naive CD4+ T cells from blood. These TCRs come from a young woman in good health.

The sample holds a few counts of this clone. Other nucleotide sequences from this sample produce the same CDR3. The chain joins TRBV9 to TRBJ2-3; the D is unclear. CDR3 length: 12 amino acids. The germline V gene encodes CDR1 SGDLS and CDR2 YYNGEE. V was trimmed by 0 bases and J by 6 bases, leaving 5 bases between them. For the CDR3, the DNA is TGTGCCAGCAGCGTAGGTGAGGATACGCAGTATTTT. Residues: CASSVGEDTQYF.

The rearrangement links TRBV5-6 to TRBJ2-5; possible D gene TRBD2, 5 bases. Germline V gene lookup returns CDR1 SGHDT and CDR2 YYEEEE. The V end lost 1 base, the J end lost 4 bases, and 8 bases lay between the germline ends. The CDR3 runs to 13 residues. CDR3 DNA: TGTGCCAGCAGCTTGCGGAGCGGAGAGACCCAGTACTTC. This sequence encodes CASSLRSGETQYF.

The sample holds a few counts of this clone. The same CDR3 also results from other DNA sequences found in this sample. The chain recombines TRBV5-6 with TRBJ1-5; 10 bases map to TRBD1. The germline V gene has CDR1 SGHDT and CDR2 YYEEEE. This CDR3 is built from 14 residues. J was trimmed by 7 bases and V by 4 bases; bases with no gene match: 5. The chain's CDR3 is CASSLGQGDQPQHF. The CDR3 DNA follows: TGTGCCAGCAGCCTTGGACAGGGGGACCAGCCCCAGCATTTT.

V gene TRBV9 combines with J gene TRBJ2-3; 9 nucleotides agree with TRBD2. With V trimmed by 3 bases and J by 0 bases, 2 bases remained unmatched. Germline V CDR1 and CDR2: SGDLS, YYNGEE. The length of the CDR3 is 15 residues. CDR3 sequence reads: CASSATSGSTDTQYF. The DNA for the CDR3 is TGTGCCAGCAGCGCCACTAGCGGGAGCACAGATACGCAGTATTTT.

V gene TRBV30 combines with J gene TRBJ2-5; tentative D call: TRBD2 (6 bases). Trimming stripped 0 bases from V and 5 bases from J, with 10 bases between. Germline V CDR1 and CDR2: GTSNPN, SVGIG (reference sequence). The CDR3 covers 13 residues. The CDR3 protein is CAWSVIGGETQYF. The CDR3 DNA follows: TGTGCCTGGAGTGTGATAGGAGGGGAGACCCAGTACTTC.

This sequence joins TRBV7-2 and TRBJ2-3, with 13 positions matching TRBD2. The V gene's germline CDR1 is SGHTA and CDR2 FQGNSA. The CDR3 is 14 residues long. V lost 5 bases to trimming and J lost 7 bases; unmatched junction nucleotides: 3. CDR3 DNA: TGTGCCAGCAGCCCGGGACTAGCGGGAAATACGCAGTATTTT. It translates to CASSPGLAGNTQYF.

This CDR3 reads CASSLGTGYNEQFF. The CDR3 DNA follows: TGCGCCAGCAGCTTGGGGACAGGGTACAATGAGCAGTTCTTC. The V call is TRBV5-1, the J call TRBJ2-1; 8 bases are a match to TRBD1. There are 14 residues in the CDR3. The germline CDR1 and CDR2 sequences are SGHRS and YFSETQ. V trimming: 0 bases; J trimming: 4 bases; junction bases outside the gene matches: 0.

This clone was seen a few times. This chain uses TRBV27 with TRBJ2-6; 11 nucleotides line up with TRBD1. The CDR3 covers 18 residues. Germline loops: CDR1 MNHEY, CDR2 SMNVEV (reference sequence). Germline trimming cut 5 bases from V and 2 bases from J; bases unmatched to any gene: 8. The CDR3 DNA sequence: TGTGCCAGCAGTCCTGGACAGGGGGCGCCTACTGGGGCCAACGTCCTGACTTTC. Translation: CASSPGQGAPTGANVLTF.

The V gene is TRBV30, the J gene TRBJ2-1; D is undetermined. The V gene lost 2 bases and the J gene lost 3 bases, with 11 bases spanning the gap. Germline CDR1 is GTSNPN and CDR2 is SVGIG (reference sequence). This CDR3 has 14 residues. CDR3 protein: CAWSRWAGYNEQFF. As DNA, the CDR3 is TGTGCCTGGAGTCGGTGGGCCGGCTACAATGAGCAGTTCTTC.

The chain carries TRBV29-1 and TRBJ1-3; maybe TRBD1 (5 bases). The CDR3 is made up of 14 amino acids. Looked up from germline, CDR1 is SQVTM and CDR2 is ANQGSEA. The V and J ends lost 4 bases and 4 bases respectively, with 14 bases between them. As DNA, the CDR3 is TGCAGCGTTGCCGGCCAGACAGACGGAAACACCATATATTTT. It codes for CSVAGQTDGNTIYF.

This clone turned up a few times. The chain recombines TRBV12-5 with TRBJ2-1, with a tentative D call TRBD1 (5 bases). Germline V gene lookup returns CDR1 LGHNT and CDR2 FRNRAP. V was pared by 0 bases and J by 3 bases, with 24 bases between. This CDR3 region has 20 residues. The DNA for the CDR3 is TGTGCTAGTGGTTTGGTAGTCCAGGGAAAGGTAGGCGTAGTCTACAATGAGCAGTTCTTC. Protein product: CASGLVVQGKVGVVYNEQFF.

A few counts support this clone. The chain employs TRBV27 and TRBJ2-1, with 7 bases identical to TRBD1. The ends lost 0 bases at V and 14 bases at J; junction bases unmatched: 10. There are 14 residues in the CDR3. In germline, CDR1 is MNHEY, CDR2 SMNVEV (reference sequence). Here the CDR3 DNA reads TGTGCCAGCAGTTTATCTGGACAGGTTGGACCCGAGTTCTTC. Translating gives CASSLSGQVGPEFF.

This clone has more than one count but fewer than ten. The CDR3 is CSVGIGQAASDQPQHF. The CDR3 DNA follows: TGCAGCGTTGGAATTGGGCAGGCTGCCTCGGATCAGCCCCAGCATTTT. The rearrangement joins TRBV29-1 to TRBJ1-5; D is undetermined. Germline values: CDR1 SQVTM, CDR2 ANQGSEA. V lost 4 bases to trimming and J lost 5 bases, with 21 bases between them. This CDR3 is 16 amino acids long.

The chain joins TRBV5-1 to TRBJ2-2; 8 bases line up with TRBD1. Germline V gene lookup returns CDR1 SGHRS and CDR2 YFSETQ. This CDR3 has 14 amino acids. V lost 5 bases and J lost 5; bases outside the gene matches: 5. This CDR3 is CASRSGQGTGELFF. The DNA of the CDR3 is TGCGCCAGCAGGTCCGGACAGGGTACCGGGGAGCTGTTTTTT. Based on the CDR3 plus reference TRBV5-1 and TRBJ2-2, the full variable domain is KAGVTQTPRYLIKTRGQQVTLSCSPISGHRSVSWYQQTPGQGLQFLFEYFSETQRNKGNFPGRFSGRQFSNSRSEMNVSTLELGDSALYLCASRSGQGTGELFFGEGSRLTVL.

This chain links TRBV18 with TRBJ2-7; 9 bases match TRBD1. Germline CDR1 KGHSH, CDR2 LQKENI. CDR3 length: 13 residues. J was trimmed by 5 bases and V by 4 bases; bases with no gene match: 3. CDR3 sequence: CASSLGQGDEQYF. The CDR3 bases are TGTGCCAGCTCACTGGGACAGGGTGACGAGCAGTACTTC.

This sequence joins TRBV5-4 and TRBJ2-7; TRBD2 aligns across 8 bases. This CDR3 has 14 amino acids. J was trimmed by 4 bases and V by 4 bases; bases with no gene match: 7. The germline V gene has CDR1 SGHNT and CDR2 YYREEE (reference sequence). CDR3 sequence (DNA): TGTGCCAGCAGCCCCCGGCGGGAGGTATACGAGCAGTACTTC. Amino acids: CASSPRREVYEQYF.

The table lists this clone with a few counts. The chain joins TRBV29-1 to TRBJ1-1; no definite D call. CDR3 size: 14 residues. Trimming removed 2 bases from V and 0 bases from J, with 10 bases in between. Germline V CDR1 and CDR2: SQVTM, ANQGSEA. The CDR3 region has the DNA TGCAGCGTTGAATGGGAGATCATGAACACTGAAGCTTTCTTT. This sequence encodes CSVEWEIMNTEAFF. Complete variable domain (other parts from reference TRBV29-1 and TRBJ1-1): SAVISQKPSRDICQRGTSLTIQCQVDSQVTMMFWYRQQPGQSLTLIATANQGSEATYESGFVIDKFPISRPNLTFSTLTVSNMSPEDSSIYLCSVEWEIMNTEAFFGQGTRLTVV.

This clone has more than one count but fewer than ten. The CDR3 loop reads CASSHVRTSGRFTDTQYF. CDR3 DNA: TGTGCCAGCAGCCATGTCCGGACTAGCGGGCGGTTCACAGATACGCAGTATTTT. The V call is TRBV14, the J call TRBJ2-3; TRBD2 matches 11 bases. In germline, CDR1 is SGHDN, CDR2 FVKESK. Germline trimming cut 3 bases from V and 2 bases from J; bases unmatched to any gene: 10. CDR3 size: 18 residues.

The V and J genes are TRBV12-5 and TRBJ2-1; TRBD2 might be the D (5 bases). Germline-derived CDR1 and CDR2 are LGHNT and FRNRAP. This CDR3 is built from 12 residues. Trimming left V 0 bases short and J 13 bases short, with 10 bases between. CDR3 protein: CASGLVRAVQFF. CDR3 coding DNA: TGTGCTAGTGGTTTGGTACGAGCGGTTCAGTTCTTC. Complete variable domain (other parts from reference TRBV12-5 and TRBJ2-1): DARVTQTPRHKVTEMGQEVTMRCQPILGHNTVFWYRQTMMQGLELLAYFRNRAPLDDSGMPKDRFSAEMPDATLATLKIQPSEPRDSAVYFCASGLVRAVQFFGPGTRLTVL.

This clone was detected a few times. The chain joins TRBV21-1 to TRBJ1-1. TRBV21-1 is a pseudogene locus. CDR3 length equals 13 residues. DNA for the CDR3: TGTGCCAGCAGCAGCGGGGGGGACACTGAAGCTTTCTTT. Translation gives CASSSGGDTEAFF.